This TCR beta chain was captured in a study of OX40 agonist ivuxolimab in advanced cancers. Points on this clone: Its matching antigen is unknown.

Study-wide results and caveats: With doses of 0.1 to 3.0 mg/kg, CD4+ and CD8+ blood T cells had undergone clonal expansion by week 6.

Per the germline V gene, CDR1 is MNHNY and CDR2 is SVGAGI (reference sequence). The CDR3 covers 11 residues. Trimming removed 6 bases at V and 7 bases at J, with 7 bases between. Sequencing was performed with immunoSEQ multiplex PCR; in TCRdb, only in-frame clones are kept and a portion is missing. Here the sample spans 65,000 to 85,000 clones, 89% being singletons. Source: CD4+ or CD8+ T cells sorted from blood, taken in a trial of the OX40 agonist ivuxolimab. The chain carries TRBV6-6 and TRBJ2-1; the D is unclear. This receptor was obtained from an adult with an advanced solid tumor such as melanoma, head and neck, liver or kidney cancer. DNA for the CDR3: TGTGCCAGCAGCATCTCTAATGAGCAGTTCTTC. Amino acids: CASSISNEQFF.